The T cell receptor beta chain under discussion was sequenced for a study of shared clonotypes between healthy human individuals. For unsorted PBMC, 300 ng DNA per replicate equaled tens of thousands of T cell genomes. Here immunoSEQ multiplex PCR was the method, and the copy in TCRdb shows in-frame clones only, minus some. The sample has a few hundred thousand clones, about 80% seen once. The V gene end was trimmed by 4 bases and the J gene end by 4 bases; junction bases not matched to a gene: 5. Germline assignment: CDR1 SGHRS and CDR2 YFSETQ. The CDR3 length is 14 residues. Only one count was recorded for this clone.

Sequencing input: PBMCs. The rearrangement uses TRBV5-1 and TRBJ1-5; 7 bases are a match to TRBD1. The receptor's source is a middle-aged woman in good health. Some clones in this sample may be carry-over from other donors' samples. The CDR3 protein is CASSPGQPNQPQHF. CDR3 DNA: TGCGCCAGCAGCCCGGGACAGCCGAATCAGCCCCAGCATTTT.